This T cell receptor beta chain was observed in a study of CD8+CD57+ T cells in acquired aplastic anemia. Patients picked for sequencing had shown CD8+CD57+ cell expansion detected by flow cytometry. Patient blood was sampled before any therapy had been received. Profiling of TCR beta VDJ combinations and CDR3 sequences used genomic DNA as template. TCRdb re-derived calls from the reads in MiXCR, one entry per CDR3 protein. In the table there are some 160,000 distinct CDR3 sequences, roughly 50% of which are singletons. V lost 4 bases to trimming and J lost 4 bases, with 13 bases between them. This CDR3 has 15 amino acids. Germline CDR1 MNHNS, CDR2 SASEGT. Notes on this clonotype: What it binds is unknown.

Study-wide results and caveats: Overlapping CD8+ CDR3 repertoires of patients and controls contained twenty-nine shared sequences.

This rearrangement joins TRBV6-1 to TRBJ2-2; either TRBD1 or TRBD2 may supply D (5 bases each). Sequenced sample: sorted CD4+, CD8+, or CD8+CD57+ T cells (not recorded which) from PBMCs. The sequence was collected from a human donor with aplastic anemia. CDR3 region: CASSGGVPGTGELFF. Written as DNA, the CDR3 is TGTGCCAGCAGTGGAGGGGTTCCGGGCACCGGGGAGCTGTTTTTT.